The rows below give T cell receptor beta chains drawn from one sample of a study of blood T cell repertoires in COVID-19. The assay was immunoSEQ multiplex PCR, and TCRdb's table has in-frame clones only and misses some. The sample lists roughly 330,000 clones, around 86% occurring once. Material: peripheral blood. The receptors stem from a woman between 45 and 60 years old with acute or convalescent COVID-19. Each CDR3 is given with its conserved first and last residue. Each record gives: V gene, clone size, D gene, J gene, CDR3 length, CDR3 protein, CDR3 DNA. The D gene is left open where the match is weak. Some rows have no size entry. The others give once, few or many, or a class for an expanded clone.

TRBV10-3	.	.	TRBJ1-1	15	CAISETNREGTEAFF	TGTGCCATCAGTGAAACTAACAGGGAGGGCACTGAAGCTTTCTTT
TRBV24-1	.	.	TRBJ1-4	13	CATRGGANEKLFF	TGTGCCACCAGGGGTGGGGCGAATGAAAAACTGTTTTTT
TRBV27	once	.	TRBJ2-2	15	CASSLYRRNTGELFF	TGTGCCAGCAGTTTATACAGGCGGAACACCGGGGAGCTGTTTTTT
TRBV28	.	TRBD1	TRBJ2-1	12	CASSRDRTIGFF	TGTGCCAGCAGTCGGGACAGGACTATAGGGTTCTTC
TRBV7-3	.	TRBD1	TRBJ1-3	16	CASSRFDRGTGNTIYF	TGTGCCAGCAGCCGGTTCGACAGGGGGACTGGAAACACCATATATTTT
TRBV7-9	once	.	TRBJ1-2	14	CASSRIGGAYGYTF	TGTGCCAGCTCCCGGATAGGGGGGGCCTATGGCTACACCTTC
TRBV6-5	.	TRBD1	TRBJ2-6	14	CASGTGFGANVLTF	TGTGCCAGCGGGACAGGGTTCGGGGCCAACGTCCTGACTTTC
TRBV7-2	.	TRBD2	TRBJ2-2	17	CASSLALAVGVTGELFF	TGTGCCAGCAGCTTAGCCCTAGCGGTGGGGGTCACCGGGGAGCTGTTTTTT
TRBV25-1	.	.	TRBJ2-1	15	CASSEGSGSYNEQFF	TGTGCCAGCAGTGAGGGGAGCGGCTCCTACAATGAGCAGTTCTTC
TRBV9	.	TRBD2	TRBJ2-1	16	CASSASHSGRWNEQFF	TGTGCCAGCAGCGCCTCCCATAGCGGGAGGTGGAATGAGCAGTTCTTC
TRBV4-3	.	TRBD1	TRBJ1-1	14	CASSLNRGNTEAFF	TGCGCCAGCAGCCTCAACAGGGGTAACACTGAAGCTTTCTTT
TRBV28	.	TRBD1	TRBJ1-3	15	CASSLGTGAGNTIYF	TGTGCCAGCAGTTTGGGGACAGGGGCTGGAAACACCATATATTTT
TRBV7-8	.	TRBD1	TRBJ1-6	13	CASTGTGDSPLHF	TGTGCCAGCACCGGGACAGGGGATTCACCCCTCCACTTT